A selection of T cell receptor beta chains follows, all from one sample in a study of shared clonotypes between healthy human individuals. Using immunoSEQ multiplex PCR, the repertoire was profiled, and TCRdb retains in-frame clones only, with some absent. The sample contains hundreds of thousands of clones, 74% of which appear only once. The sequencing sample was made of memory CD4+ T cells sorted from blood. These receptors came from a woman aged 25 to 39 in good health. The CDR3 runs from the conserved cysteine through the conserved F or W.

v_call	j_call	cdr3_aa
TRBV19	TRBJ1-1	CASSARQASNTEAFF
TRBV5-8	TRBJ2-5	CASSLYPGLAETQYF
TRBV2	TRBJ2-5	CASSERRETQYF
TRBV29-1	TRBJ1-1	CSVLRDSGEAFF
TRBV7-2	TRBJ2-7	CASSLVGFGGGSSYEQYF
TRBV7-8	TRBJ1-2	CASSLIRTGGYYGYTF
TRBV11-2	TRBJ2-3	CASQQFGGTGGTDTQYF
TRBV5-1	TRBJ2-1	CASSLRTSANEQFF
TRBV4-1	TRBJ1-4	CASSQKTPRGGANYEKLFF
TRBV29-1	NA	CSVSFGGSTYEQYF
TRBV2	TRBJ2-7	CASSGAHYEQYF
TRBV9	TRBJ1-5	CASSVGSANQPQHF
TRBV28	TRBJ2-3	CASSSGLAGGQYF
TRBV7-8	TRBJ1-1	CASSLIRNTEAFF
TRBV27	TRBJ2-5	CASTPKHLGETQYF
TRBV7-9	TRBJ1-1	CASRRGTNTEAFF
TRBV19	TRBJ2-7	CASKETGEAYEQYF
TRBV27	TRBJ2-3	CASSSGASTDTQYF
TRBV11-2	TRBJ2-3	CASSLELAGGTDTQYF
TRBV7-9	TRBJ2-5	CASSLGGSQETQYF
TRBV6-1	TRBJ1-2	CASTLAGTTNYGYTF
TRBV27	TRBJ2-7	CASSYGTGYEQYF
TRBV5-5	TRBJ1-5	CASSSLNSRQHF
TRBV20-1	TRBJ1-2	CSASLGFGYTF
TRBV6-5	TRBJ1-2	CASSYSRQGALGYTF
TRBV11-2	TRBJ1-3	CASSSGTRSGNTIYF
TRBV5-4	TRBJ1-1	CASSLDPNTEAFF
TRBV7-6	TRBJ2-5	CATSGGAIETQYF
TRBV5-1	TRBJ1-1	CASSLGRVGTEAFF
TRBV7-2	TRBJ1-2	CASSLGPPNYGYTF
TRBV28	TRBJ2-1	CASRPLVSRSYNEQFF
TRBV5-1	TRBJ1-1	CASRPRQGARGENTEAFF
TRBV28	TRBJ2-6	CASSPVGLARSGANVLTF
TRBV10-3	TRBJ1-2	CAISELIRGRVDYGYTF
TRBV11-2	TRBJ2-7	CASSLEVGEQYF
TRBV30	TRBJ1-2	CAWRNRVRTNYGYTF
TRBV19	TRBJ2-5	CASSSVLAGALKTQYF
TRBV4-1	TRBJ1-2	CASRDPGRGYGYTF
TRBV7-8	TRBJ2-3	CASSPLAGFRTDTQYF
TRBV28	TRBJ2-4	CASRQVGLAKNIQYF
TRBV4-1	TRBJ2-7	CASSQEIWSGTLDEQYF
TRBV9	TRBJ1-1	CASSLSQGNTEAFF
TRBV27	TRBJ2-5	CASSKGTGPDFLQETQYF
TRBV27	TRBJ1-1	CASSPSPGGGTEAFF
TRBV19	TRBJ1-2	CASSPPSWGYTF